This T cell receptor beta chain was profiled in a study of response to subunit inactivated influenza vaccine (dated by TCRdb to the late 2010s). Regarding the research as a whole: Deep quantitative T cell receptor repertoire profiling was used in the study to track responses to a trivalent subunit inactivated influenza vaccine.

The library was made by RT-PCR. Sequencing took place on an Illumina HiSeq 2500. TCRdb redid the processing of the public reads, applying fastp at Q25 and MiXCR, and retained in-frame beta chains. Identical CDR3 proteins give one entry, which carries the most common genes and DNA. Counted in this sample were roughly 780,000 distinct CDR3 sequences; around a sixth of them appeared once. The ten largest clones represent around 9.9% of the sample. CDR1 and CDR2 are read off the germline V gene as MDHEN and SYDVKM. Here V drops 3 bases and J drops 2 bases, and the junction holds 6 bases not matched to any gene. The CDR3, from cysteine to phenylalanine, totals 16 residues. Of all the DNA, just the CDR3 is kept, 48 bases in frame from base 1. Overall results and qualifications from the work: The authors suggested that each seasonal influenza vaccination may recruit only a limited number of new T cells.

Concerning this clonotype itself: The antigen this receptor binds is unknown. Nothing much larger sits one base from this clone, and base qualities are not available.

The sequenced sample was PBMCs from blood, obtained about 5 days after vaccination. The chain couples TRBV28 to TRBJ2-1; TRBD2 agrees with 8 junctional bases. The clonotype originates from a man in his fifties or sixties who received an inactivated influenza vaccine. Donor details come from another sample of the same person, matched by shared clones. The DNA reads as follows: TGTGCCAGCAGTTTCGGGGGGGCCGGAACCTACAATGAGCAGTTCTTC. This translates into CASSFGGAGTYNEQFF.